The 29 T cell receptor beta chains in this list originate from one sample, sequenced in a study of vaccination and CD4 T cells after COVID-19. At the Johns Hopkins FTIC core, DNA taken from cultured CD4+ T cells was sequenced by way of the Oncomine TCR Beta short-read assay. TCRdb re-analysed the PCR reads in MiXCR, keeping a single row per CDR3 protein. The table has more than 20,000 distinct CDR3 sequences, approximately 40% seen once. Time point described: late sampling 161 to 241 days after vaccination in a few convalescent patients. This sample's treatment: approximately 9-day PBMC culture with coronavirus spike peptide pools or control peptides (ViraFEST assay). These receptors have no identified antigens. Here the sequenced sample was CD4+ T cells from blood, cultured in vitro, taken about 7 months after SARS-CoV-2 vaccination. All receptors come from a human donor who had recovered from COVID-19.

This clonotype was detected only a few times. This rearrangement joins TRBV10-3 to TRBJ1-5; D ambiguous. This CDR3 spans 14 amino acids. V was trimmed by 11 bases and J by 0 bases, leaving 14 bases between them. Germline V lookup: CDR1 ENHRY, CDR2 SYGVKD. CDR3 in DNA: TGTGCCGCGGATTCCACAGCTAGCAATCAGCCCCAGCATTTT. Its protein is CAADSTASNQPQHF.

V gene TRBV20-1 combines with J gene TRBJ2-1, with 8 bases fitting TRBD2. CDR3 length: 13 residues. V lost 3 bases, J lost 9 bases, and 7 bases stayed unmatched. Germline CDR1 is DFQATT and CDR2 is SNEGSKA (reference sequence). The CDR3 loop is CSASGRAYLEQFF. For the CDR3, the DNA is TGCAGTGCTAGCGGGAGGGCCTATCTTGAGCAGTTCTTC.

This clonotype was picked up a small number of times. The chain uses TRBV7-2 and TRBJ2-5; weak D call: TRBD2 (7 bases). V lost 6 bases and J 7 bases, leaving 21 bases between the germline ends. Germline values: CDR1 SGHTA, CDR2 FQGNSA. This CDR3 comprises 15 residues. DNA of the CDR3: TGTGCCAGCAGGAGTACGGGGGCAGGGGAGGGGACCCAGTACTTC. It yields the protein CASRSTGAGEGTQYF.

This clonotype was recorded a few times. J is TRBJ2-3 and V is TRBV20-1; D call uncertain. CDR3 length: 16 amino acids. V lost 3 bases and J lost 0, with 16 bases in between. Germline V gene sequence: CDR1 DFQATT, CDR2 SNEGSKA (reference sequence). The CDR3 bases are TGCAGTGCTAGTATGATTAGAGGCGGAAGCACAGATACGCAGTATTTT. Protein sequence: CSASMIRGGSTDTQYF.

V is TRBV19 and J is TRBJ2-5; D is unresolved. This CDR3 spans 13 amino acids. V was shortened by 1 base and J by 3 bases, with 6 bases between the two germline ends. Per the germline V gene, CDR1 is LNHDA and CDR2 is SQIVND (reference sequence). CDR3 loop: CASSIVGKETQYF. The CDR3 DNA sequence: TGTGCCAGTAGTATAGTGGGAAAAGAGACCCAGTACTTC.

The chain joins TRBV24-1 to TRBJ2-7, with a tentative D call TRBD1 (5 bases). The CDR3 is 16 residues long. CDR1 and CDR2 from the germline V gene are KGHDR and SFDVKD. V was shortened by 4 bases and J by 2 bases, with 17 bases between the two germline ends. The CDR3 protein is CATSDQGGRNPYEQYF. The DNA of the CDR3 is TGTGCCACCAGTGACCAGGGCGGACGGAACCCCTACGAGCAGTACTTC.

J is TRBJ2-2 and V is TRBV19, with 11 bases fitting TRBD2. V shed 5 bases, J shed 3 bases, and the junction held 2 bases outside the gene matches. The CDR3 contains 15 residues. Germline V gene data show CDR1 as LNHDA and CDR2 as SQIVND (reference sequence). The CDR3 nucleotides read TGTGCCAGTAGTCGACTAGCGGGACACACCGGGGAGCTGTTTTTT. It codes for CASSRLAGHTGELFF.

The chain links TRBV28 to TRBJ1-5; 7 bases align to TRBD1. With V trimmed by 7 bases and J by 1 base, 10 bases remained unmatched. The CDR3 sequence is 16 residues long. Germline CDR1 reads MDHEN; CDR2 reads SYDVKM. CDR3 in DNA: TGTGCCAGCACTATCCGGACAGGCGGAAGCAATCAGCCCCAGCATTTT. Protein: CASTIRTGGSNQPQHF.

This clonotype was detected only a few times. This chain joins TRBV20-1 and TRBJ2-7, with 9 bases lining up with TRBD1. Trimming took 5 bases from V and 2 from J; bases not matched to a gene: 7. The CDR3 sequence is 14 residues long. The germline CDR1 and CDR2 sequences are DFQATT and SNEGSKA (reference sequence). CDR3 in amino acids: CSASPGQGAYEQYF. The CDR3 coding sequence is TGCAGTGCTTCCCCGGGACAGGGCGCCTACGAGCAGTACTTC.

The CDR3 DNA sequence: TGTGCCAGCAGTTACGACCGGCCCCAGGGGGGCAATCAGCCCCAGCATTTT. It is translated as CASSYDRPQGGNQPQHF. The chain carries TRBV6-2 or TRBV6-3 and TRBJ1-5; TRBD1 agrees at 7 bases. The germline V gene has CDR1 MNHEY and CDR2 SVGEGT. CDR3 length: 17 amino acids. J gave up 2 bases and V 2 bases, and 9 bases lay outside the gene matches.

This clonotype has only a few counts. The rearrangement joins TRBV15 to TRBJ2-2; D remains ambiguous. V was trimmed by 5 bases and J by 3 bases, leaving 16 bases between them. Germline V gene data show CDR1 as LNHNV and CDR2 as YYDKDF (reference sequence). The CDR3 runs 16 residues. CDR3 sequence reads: CATSRGQSVYTGELFF. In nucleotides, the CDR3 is TGTGCCACCAGCCGCGGCCAGTCTGTGTACACCGGGGAGCTGTTTTTT.

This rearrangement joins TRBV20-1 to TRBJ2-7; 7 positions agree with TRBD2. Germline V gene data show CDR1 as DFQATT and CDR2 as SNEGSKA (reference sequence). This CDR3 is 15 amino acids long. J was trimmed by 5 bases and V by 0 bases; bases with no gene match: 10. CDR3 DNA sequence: TGCAGTGCTAGAGATCCGGGGCGGGAGCTTGACGAGCAGTACTTC. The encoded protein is CSARDPGRELDEQYF.

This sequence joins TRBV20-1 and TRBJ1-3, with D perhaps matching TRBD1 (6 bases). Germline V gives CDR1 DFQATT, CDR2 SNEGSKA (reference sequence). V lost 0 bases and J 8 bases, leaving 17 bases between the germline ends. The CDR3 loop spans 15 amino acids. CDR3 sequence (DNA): TGCAGTGCTAGAGATCCCTCACAGGGTAGACACACCATATATTTT. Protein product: CSARDPSQGRHTIYF.

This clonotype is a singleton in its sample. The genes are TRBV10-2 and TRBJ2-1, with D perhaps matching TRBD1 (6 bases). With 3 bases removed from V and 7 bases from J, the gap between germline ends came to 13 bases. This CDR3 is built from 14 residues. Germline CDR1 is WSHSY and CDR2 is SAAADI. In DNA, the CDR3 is TGCGCCAGCAGTGAAACAGGGCTAGGGAATGAGCAGTTCTTC. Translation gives CASSETGLGNEQFF.

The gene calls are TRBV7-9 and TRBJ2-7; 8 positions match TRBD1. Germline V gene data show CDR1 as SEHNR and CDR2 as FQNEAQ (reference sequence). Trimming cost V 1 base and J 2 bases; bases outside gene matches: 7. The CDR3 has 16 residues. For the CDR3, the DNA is TGTGCCAGCAGCTTAGGGAATACAGGGGGGACCTACGAGCAGTACTTC. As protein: CASSLGNTGGTYEQYF.

The CDR3 coding sequence is TGTGCCAGCAGCATGAGGATTGGGGGGGAAAGCTCCTACAATGAGCAGTTCTTC. Its translation is CASSMRIGGESSYNEQFF. The V call is TRBV7-3, the J call TRBJ2-1; 7 bases line up with TRBD2. Germline V CDR1 and CDR2: SGHTA, FQGTGA. The J segment lost 0 bases and the V segment lost 5 bases, leaving 13 bases of the junction unmatched. The CDR3 has 18 residues.

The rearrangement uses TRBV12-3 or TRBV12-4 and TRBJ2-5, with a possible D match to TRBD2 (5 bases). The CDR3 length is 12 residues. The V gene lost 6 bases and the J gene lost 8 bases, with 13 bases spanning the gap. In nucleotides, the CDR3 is TGTGCCAGCAGCGACCGGGGAAGTACCCAGTACTTC. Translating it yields CASSDRGSTQYF.

CDR3 sequence reads: CASSQGSGSSSYEQYF. The CDR3 DNA reads as TGCGCCAGCAGCCAAGGGAGTGGGTCGAGCTCCTACGAGCAGTACTTC. V and J are TRBV4-3 and TRBJ2-7; D is uncertain. Trimming stripped 1 base from V and 0 bases from J, with 13 bases between. The CDR3 contains 16 residues. Germline lookup yields CDR1 LGHNA and CDR2 YSLEER.

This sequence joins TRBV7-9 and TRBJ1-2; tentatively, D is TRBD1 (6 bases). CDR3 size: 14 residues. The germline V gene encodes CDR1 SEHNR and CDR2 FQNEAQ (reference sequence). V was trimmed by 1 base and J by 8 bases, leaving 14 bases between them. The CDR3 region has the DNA TGTGCCAGCAGCTTAGGGTACACAGGGAGGGGCTACACCTTC. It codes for CASSLGYTGRGYTF.

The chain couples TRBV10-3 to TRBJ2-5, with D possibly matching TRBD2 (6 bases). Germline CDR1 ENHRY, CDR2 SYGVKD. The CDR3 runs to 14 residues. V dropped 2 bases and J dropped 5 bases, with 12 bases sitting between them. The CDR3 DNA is TGTGCCATCAGTGAGAGGAGGGAGGTGGAGACCCAGTACTTC. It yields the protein CAISERREVETQYF.

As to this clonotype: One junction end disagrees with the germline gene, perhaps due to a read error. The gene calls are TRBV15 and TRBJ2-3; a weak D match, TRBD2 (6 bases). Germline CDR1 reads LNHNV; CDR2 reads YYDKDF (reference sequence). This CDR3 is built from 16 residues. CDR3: CATGRGSTGVADTQYF. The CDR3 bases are TGTGCCACCGGCAGAGGATCAACGGGAGTGGCAGATACGCAGTATTTT.

DNA for the CDR3: TGCGCCAGCAGCCCCCGGGACAGGGGGGATGTGGATACGCAGTATTTT. This translates into CASSPRDRGDVDTQYF. The chain recombines TRBV4-3 with TRBJ2-3, with 11 bases lining up with TRBD1. J gave up 6 bases and V 4 bases, and 9 bases lay outside the gene matches. Germline V gene sequence: CDR1 LGHNA, CDR2 YSLEER. The CDR3 totals 16 residues.

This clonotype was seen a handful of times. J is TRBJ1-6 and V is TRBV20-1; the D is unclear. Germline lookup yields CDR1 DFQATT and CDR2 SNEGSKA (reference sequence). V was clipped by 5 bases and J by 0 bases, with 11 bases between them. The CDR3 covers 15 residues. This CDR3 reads CSARVGSSYNSPLHF. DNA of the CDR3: TGCAGTGCTCGAGTCGGTAGCTCCTATAATTCACCCCTCCACTTT.

The CDR3 sequence is CSARARTSGNEQFF. In DNA, the CDR3 is TGCAGTGCTAGGGCTAGGACTAGCGGCAATGAGCAGTTCTTC. The V and J genes are TRBV20-1 and TRBJ2-1, with 10 bases aligning to TRBD2. This CDR3 spans 14 amino acids. Germline assignment: CDR1 DFQATT and CDR2 SNEGSKA (reference sequence). V lost 3 bases and J lost 6; bases outside the gene matches: 5.

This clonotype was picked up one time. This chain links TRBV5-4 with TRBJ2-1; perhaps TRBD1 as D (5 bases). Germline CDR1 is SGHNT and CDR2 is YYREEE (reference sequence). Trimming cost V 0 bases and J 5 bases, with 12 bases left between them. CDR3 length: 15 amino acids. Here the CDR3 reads CASSLGQPLHNEQFF. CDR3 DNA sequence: TGTGCCAGCAGCTTGGGACAGCCCCTCCACAATGAGCAGTTCTTC.

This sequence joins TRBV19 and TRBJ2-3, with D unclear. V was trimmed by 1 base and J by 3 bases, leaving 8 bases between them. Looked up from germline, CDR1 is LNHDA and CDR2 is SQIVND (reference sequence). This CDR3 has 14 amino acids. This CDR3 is CASSIVTDTDTQYF. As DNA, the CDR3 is TGTGCCAGTAGTATAGTAACGGATACAGATACGCAGTATTTT.

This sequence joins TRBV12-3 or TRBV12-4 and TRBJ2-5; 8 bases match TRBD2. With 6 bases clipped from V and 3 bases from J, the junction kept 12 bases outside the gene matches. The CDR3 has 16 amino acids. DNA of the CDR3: TGTGCCAGCAGCGTGGGAGCGGGAGTACGTGAAGAGACCCAGTACTTC. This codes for CASSVGAGVREETQYF.

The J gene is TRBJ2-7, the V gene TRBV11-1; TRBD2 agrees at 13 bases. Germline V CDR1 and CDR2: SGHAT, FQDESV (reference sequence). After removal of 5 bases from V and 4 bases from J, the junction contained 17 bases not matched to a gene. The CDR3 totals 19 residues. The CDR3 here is CASSRLSRPTSGRVYEQYF. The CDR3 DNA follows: TGTGCCAGCAGCAGACTCTCCAGGCCCACTAGCGGGAGGGTTTACGAGCAGTACTTC.

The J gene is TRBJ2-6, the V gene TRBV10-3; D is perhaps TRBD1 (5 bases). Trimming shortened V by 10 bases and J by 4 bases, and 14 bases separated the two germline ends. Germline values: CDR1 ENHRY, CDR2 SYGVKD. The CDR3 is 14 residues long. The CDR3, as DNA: TGTGCCACGTACCAGGGATCCGGGGCCAACGTCCTGACTTTC. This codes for CATYQGSGANVLTF.